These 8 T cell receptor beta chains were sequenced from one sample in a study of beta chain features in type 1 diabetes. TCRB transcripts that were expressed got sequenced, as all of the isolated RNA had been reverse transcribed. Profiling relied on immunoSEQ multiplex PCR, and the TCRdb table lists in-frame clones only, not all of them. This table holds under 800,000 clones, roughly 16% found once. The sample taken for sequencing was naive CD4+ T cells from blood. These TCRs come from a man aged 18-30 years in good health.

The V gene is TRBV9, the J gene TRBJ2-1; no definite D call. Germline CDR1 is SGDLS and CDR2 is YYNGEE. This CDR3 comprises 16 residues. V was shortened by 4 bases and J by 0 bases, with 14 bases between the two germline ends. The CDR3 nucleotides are TGTGCCAGCAGCCCCGTGGCAAGGAGCTCCTACAATGAGCAGTTCTTC. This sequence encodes CASSPVARSSYNEQFF.

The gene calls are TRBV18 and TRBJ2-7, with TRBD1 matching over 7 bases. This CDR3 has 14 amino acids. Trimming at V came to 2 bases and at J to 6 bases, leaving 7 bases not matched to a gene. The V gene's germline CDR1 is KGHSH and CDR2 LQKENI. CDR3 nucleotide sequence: TGTGCCAGCTCACCAGAGACAGGGTCTACCGAGCAGTACTTC. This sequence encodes CASSPETGSTEQYF.

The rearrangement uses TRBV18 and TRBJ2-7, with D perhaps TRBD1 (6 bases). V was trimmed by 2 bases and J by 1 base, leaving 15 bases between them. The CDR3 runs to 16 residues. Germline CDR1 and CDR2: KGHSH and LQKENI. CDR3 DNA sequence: TGTGCCAGCTCACCAAAGCAGGGGCTATATTCCTACGAGCAGTACTTC. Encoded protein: CASSPKQGLYSYEQYF.

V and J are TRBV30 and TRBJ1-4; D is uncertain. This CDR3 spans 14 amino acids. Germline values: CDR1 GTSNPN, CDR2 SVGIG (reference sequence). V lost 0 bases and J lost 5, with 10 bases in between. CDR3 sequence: CAWSVGLRNEKLFF. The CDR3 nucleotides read TGTGCCTGGAGTGTTGGGCTGAGAAATGAAAAACTGTTTTTT. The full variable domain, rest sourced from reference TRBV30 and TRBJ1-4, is SQTIHQWPATLVQPVGSPLSLECTVEGTSNPNLYWYRQAAGRGLQLLFYSVGIGQISSEVPQNLSASRPQDRQFILSSKKLLLSDSGFYLCAWSVGLRNEKLFFGSGTQLSVL.

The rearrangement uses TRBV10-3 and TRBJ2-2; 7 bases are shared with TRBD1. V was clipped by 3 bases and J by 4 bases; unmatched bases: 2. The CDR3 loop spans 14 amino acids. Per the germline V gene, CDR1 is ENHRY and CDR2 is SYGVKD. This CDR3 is CAISDRQGTGELFF. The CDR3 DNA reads TGTGCCATCAGTGATAGACAGGGCACCGGGGAGCTGTTTTTT.

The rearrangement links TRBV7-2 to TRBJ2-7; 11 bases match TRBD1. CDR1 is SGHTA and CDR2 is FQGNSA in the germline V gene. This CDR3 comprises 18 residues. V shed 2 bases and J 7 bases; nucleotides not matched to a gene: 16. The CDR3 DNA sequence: TGTGCCAGCAGCTTATACGGACAGGGGGCCTATCGGGCACGGGAGCAGTACTTC. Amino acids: CASSLYGQGAYRAREQYF.

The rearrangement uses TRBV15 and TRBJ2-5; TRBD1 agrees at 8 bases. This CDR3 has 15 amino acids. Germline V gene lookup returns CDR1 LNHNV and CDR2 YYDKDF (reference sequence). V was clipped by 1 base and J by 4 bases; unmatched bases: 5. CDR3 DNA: TGTGCCACCAGCAGAGGAGCAGGGGGCGGAGAGACCCAGTACTTC. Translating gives CATSRGAGGGETQYF.

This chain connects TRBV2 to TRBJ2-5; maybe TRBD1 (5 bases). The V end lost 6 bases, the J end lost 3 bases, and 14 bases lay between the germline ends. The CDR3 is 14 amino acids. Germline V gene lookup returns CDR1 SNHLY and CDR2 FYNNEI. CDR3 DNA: TGTGCCAGCAGGCCCGGCAGGGTGAAAGAGACCCAGTACTTC. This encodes CASRPGRVKETQYF.